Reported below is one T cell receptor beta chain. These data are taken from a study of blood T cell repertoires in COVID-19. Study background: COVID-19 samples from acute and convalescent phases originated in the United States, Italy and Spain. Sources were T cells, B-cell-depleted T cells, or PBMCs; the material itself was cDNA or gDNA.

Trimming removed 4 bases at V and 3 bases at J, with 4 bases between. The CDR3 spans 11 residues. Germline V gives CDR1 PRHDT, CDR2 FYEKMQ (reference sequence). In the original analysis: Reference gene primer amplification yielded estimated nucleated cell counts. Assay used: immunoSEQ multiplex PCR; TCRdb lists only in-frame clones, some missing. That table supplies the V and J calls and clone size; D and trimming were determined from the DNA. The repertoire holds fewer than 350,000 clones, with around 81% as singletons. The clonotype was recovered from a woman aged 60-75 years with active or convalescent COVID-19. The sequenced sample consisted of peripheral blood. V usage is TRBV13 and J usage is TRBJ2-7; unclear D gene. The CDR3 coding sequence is TGTGCCAGCAGCTCCCTCTACGAGCAGTACTTC. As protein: CASSSLYEQYF.